This T cell receptor beta chain was recovered during a study of T cells in women clearing cervical HPV infection. Study background: Cases: HPV16-related CIN3 or worse on histology, a couple of invasive cancers. Only a few women had HLA typing results available. Findings and limits, study-wide: Cases carried less TRBV6-7 than controls: roughly 0.11% versus 0.16%.

Cervical HPV DNA detected by MY09/MY11 PCR, typed by dot-blot. Method: immunoSEQ multiplex PCR; TCRdb's copy keeps in-frame clones and lacks some. Recorded for this sample: tens of thousands of clones. For this clone: What it recognizes is unknown. The missing CDR3 end, 3 residues past where the read stops, is filled in from the germline J gene.

The CDR3 has 16 residues. From germline, CDR1 is MNHEY and CDR2 SVGEGT. The V and J genes are TRBV6-2 or TRBV6-3 and TRBJ2-3; 13 bases are a match to TRBD2. Sequenced: blood buffy coat. This sequence originates from a woman between 18 and 69 years old with a cervical HPV16 infection that either progressed to CIN3+ or cleared (not recorded which). The covered CDR3 bases are TGTGCCAGCAGTTACGGGACTAGCGGGACTCTAGAGACG. Translating gives CASSYGTSGTLET. The entire CDR3 is CASSYGTSGTLETQYF.